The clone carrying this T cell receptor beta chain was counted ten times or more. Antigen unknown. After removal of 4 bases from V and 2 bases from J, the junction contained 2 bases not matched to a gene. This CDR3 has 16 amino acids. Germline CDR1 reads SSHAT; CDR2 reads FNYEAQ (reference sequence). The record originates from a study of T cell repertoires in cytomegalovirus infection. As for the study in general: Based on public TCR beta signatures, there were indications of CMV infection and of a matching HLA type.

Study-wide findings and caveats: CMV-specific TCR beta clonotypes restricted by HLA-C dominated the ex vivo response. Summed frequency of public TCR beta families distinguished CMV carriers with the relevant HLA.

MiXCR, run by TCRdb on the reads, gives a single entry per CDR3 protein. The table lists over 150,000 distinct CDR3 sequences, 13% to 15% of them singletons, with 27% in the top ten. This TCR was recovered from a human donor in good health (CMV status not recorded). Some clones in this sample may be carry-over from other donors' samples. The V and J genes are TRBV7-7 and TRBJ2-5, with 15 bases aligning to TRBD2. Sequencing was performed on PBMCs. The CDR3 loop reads CASSSGLAGGQETQYF. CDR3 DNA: TGTGCCAGCAGCTCGGGACTAGCGGGGGGACAAGAGACCCAGTACTTC.